This T cell receptor beta chain was found in a study of CD8+ T cells in alopecia areata. Study in general: In an open-label trial, patients got 5 to 10 mg tofacitinib twice daily.

Germline-derived CDR1 and CDR2 are SGHVS and FNYEAQ. CDR3 size: 14 residues. Trimming took 5 bases from V and 1 from J, leaving 11 bases between them. RNA extraction and reverse transcription yielded cDNA as sequencing template. Measured with immunoSEQ multiplex PCR; TCRdb has only the in-frame clones, and not every one. The data hold more than 95,000 clones, with around 84% observed a single time. The treatment was: oral pan-JAK inhibitor, 5-10 mg twice daily. This clone was recorded once. This rearrangement joins TRBV7-6 to TRBJ2-5; possibly TRBD2 for D (5 bases). Specimen: CD8+ T cells sorted from blood, collected between weeks 30 and 35, from a patient treated with tofacitinib. This sequence was found in a human donor with alopecia areata. The CDR3 loop is CASSPRGFQETQYF. CDR3 DNA sequence: TGTGCCAGCAGCCCGAGAGGGTTCCAAGAGACCCAGTACTTC.